This is a list of T cell receptor beta chains from one sample in a study of blood T cells in healthy people across ages. A single record per CDR3 protein comes from TCRdb applying MiXCR to the 5' RACE reads. Of about 730,000 distinct CDR3 sequences in the sample, more than 40% were seen once. The specimen sequenced was blood. The receptors stem from a woman in her fifties or sixties in good health. CDR3s include the opening cysteine and the closing phenylalanine or tryptophan. D genes are given only for firm matches. A row's size may be missing; if present it is once, few, many or a size class.

d_call	v_call	clone_size	j_call	cdr3_nt	cdr3_aa
TRBD2	TRBV14	NA	TRBJ2-1	TGTGCCAGCAGCCAAGTATCTGCGGGAGACTACAATGAGCAGTTCTTC	CASSQVSAGDYNEQFF
NA	TRBV4-2	NA	TRBJ1-1	TGTGCCGGCAGAATGCAGGGATTGAACACTGAAGCTTTCTTT	CAGRMQGLNTEAFF
NA	TRBV5-1	NA	TRBJ2-3	TGCGCCAGCAGCTTGTCGCGACGGGGTGGAGATACGCAGTATTTT	CASSLSRRGGDTQYF
TRBD1	TRBV20-1	few	TRBJ1-2	TGCAGTACTCGACAGGGCAGAAACCATGGCTACACCTTC	CSTRQGRNHGYTF
NA	TRBV20-1	once	TRBJ2-7	TGCAGTTCCATAGTGGGGGCGAGCTACGAGCAGTACTTC	CSSIVGASYEQYF
TRBD2	TRBV27	few	TRBJ2-1	TGTGCCAGCAGTTCCCTAGCGGGGGGCGCCTACAATGAGCAGTTCTTC	CASSSLAGGAYNEQFF
NA	TRBV30	many	TRBJ1-1	TGTGCCTGGAGAGACGGGGGTGAAGCTTTCTTT	CAWRDGGEAFF
NA	TRBV7-8	many	TRBJ1-2	TGTGCCAGCAGCTCCGGACAGTATGGCTACACCTTC	CASSSGQYGYTF
NA	TRBV6-2/TRBV6-3	NA	TRBJ1-5	TGTGCCAGCAGTTCGTTAGTCAATCAGCCCCAGCATTTT	CASSSLVNQPQHF
NA	TRBV7-3	few	TRBJ2-1	TGTGCCAGCAGTACAATAGGGGGGAGTGAGCAGTTCTTC	CASSTIGGSEQFF
NA	TRBV19	NA	TRBJ1-2	TGTGCCAGTAAAGACAAGAACTATGGCTACACCTTC	CASKDKNYGYTF
NA	TRBV4-3	NA	TRBJ2-7	TGCGCCAGCAGCCAAGATGGGACTCACTCCTACGAGCAGTACTTC	CASSQDGTHSYEQYF
TRBD2	TRBV20-1	NA	TRBJ2-4	TGCAGTGCTCGGGGGACTAGCGGGATTGAGCAGTACTTC	CSARGTSGIEQYF
NA	TRBV4-3	many	TRBJ1-1	TGCGCCAGCAGCCCCGCCCTTGGCGGCACTGAAGCTTTCTTT	CASSPALGGTEAFF
NA	TRBV29-1	NA	TRBJ2-5	TGCAGCCTCGCCGGGGAAGAGACCCAGTACTTC	CSLAGEETQYF
NA	TRBV6-6	few	TRBJ1-2	TGTGCCAGCAGTTACTCCGGGGAAGGCTACACCTTC	CASSYSGEGYTF
TRBD2	TRBV3-1	NA	TRBJ2-3	TGTGCCAGCAGCCCGACTAGCGGGAGGGCCTCGGATACGCAGTATTTT	CASSPTSGRASDTQYF
NA	TRBV4-1	few	TRBJ2-5	TGCGCCAGCAGCCAAGAGGGAAACAGGGCAGAGACCCAGTACTTC	CASSQEGNRAETQYF
NA	TRBV20-1	NA	TRBJ2-3	TGCAGTGCTTCTAAGCCGGGACATACCACAGATACGCAGTATTTT	CSASKPGHTTDTQYF
NA	TRBV29-1	NA	TRBJ2-3	TGCAGCGTTGAAGGTACCGACCTTCGAGGGATCCCAGATACGCAGTATTTT	CSVEGTDLRGIPDTQYF
TRBD1	TRBV29-1	few	TRBJ1-1	TGCAGCGTTGTATTTGGGACAGCAACTGAAGCTTTCTTT	CSVVFGTATEAFF
TRBD2	TRBV4-1	many	TRBJ2-7	TGCGCCAGCAGCCAAGCGGGGGGACCCGCCTACGAGCAGTACTTC	CASSQAGGPAYEQYF
TRBD1	TRBV28	few	TRBJ1-2	TGTGCCAGCAGTCTGACAGGGGGCAGACGTGGCTACACCTTC	CASSLTGGRRGYTF
NA	TRBV20-1	once	TRBJ1-5	TGCAGTGCTAGAGATCAGACGGGACACACATGGCATTTT	CSARDQTGHTWHF
NA	TRBV6-5	NA	TRBJ1-2	TGTGCCAGCAGTCAAACAGGGATTTCCTATGGCTACACCTTC	CASSQTGISYGYTF
TRBD2	TRBV28	NA	TRBJ2-3	TGTGCCAGCAGGCCGACTAGCGGGGGCACAGATACGCAGTATTTT	CASRPTSGGTDTQYF
TRBD2	TRBV7-8	NA	TRBJ2-3	TGTGCCAGCAGCTTACTAGCGGGAGGCCAAACCACAGATACGCAGTATTTT	CASSLLAGGQTTDTQYF
NA	TRBV29-1	NA	TRBJ2-3	TGCAGCGTCGATATAATCGTTGATACGCAGTATTTT	CSVDIIVDTQYF
NA	TRBV21-1	NA	TRBJ1-2	TGTGCCAGCAGCAAAAAGTTACAGGGAGGAGGCTACACCTTC	CASSKKLQGGGYTF
NA	TRBV7-6	NA	TRBJ1-1	TGTGCCAGCAGCTTCGGGGGTACGACTGAAGCTTTCTTT	CASSFGGTTEAFF
NA	TRBV29-1	few	TRBJ1-5	TGCAGCGCCCACGGTCGTGGAGGGTTCAGCCAGCCCCAGCATTTT	CSAHGRGGFSQPQHF
NA	TRBV4-2	NA	TRBJ2-3	TGTGCCAGCAGCCAAGATCACGGTAGCTCCGAGTGGCAGTATTTT	CASSQDHGSSEWQYF
NA	TRBV2	NA	TRBJ1-5	TGTGCCAGCGGAACTGACTTCAATCAGCCCCAGCATTTT	CASGTDFNQPQHF
TRBD1	TRBV27	NA	TRBJ1-2	TGTGCCAGCAGGACCCTGGACAGGAACTATGGCTACACCTTC	CASRTLDRNYGYTF
NA	TRBV29-1	NA	TRBJ1-2	TGCAGCGTTGAGGACGACAACTATGGCTACACCTTC	CSVEDDNYGYTF
TRBD1	TRBV6-5	NA	TRBJ2-7	TGTGCCAGCAGTTGGACAGGCGGTGCCTACGAGCAGTACTTC	CASSWTGGAYEQYF
NA	TRBV29-1	few	TRBJ1-1	TGCAGCGTGGCTGGACGGATGAACACTGAAGCTTTCTTT	CSVAGRMNTEAFF
NA	TRBV20-1	once	TRBJ2-2	TGCAGTGTTCCACGGGCAGGGGTTCCCGGGGAGCTGTTTTTT	CSVPRAGVPGELFF
TRBD2	TRBV29-1	NA	TRBJ2-1	TGCAGCATTGAAAGAGCAGCGGGGGTTAACTACAATGAGCAGTTCTTC	CSIERAAGVNYNEQFF
TRBD2	TRBV28	NA	TRBJ2-4	TGTGCCAGCACCACCCTAGCGGGGGACCAGTACTTC	CASTTLAGDQYF
TRBD1	TRBV6-1	few	TRBJ2-5	TGTGCCAGCAGCGCGACAGGGAAAGAGACCCAGTACTTC	CASSATGKETQYF
NA	TRBV20-1	once	TRBJ2-1	TGCAGTGCTAGAGTCCGGGCCTACAATGAGCAGTTCTTC	CSARVRAYNEQFF
TRBD1	TRBV7-2	NA	TRBJ1-5	TGTGCCAGCAGCTTATACGAAAGGGGGCTAAGCAATCAGCCCCAGCATTTT	CASSLYERGLSNQPQHF
TRBD1	TRBV6-5	NA	TRBJ2-7	TGTGCCAGCAGTTACTCCACAGGGGGCCATAGCGAGCAGTACTTC	CASSYSTGGHSEQYF
NA	TRBV29-1	NA	TRBJ2-7	TGCAGCGTTGAGAGCTCCTACGAGCAGTACTTC	CSVESSYEQYF
NA	TRBV14	NA	TRBJ1-1	TGTGCCAGCAGCCAACGGTTCACAGGGATGGGTGAGGCTTTCTTT	CASSQRFTGMGEAFF
TRBD1	TRBV5-1	NA	TRBJ2-1	TGCGCCAGCAGCTTGGGGGGGACAGGAGGAGGCAATGAGCAGTTCTTC	CASSLGGTGGGNEQFF
TRBD2	TRBV2	NA	TRBJ2-1	TGTGCCAGCAGTGATTTGACTAGCGGCAATGAGCAGTTCTTC	CASSDLTSGNEQFF
TRBD1	TRBV20-1	many	TRBJ2-7	TGCAGTGCTAATTTGGGGACAGGGGGCTACGAGCAGTACTTC	CSANLGTGGYEQYF
TRBD2	TRBV20-1	NA	TRBJ2-3	TGCAGTGCTAGAGATCCCAGCGGGAGGCCCGGGGATACGCAGTATTTT	CSARDPSGRPGDTQYF
NA	TRBV28	NA	TRBJ2-5	TGTGCCAGCAGTCACCGCATGGGCCAAGAGACCCAGTACTTC	CASSHRMGQETQYF
TRBD2	TRBV3-1	NA	TRBJ2-3	TGTGCCAGCAGCCAAGCGTTTCCAGCGGGAGGGTTAGATACGCAGTATTTT	CASSQAFPAGGLDTQYF
NA	TRBV5-1	few	TRBJ2-1	TGCGCCAGCAGCTTGGCAGCTAGGGACTCCTACAATGAGCAGTTCTTC	CASSLAARDSYNEQFF
NA	TRBV2	NA	TRBJ2-5	TGTGCCAGCAGGGGACCCCAGAAGGGGGAGACCCAGTACTTC	CASRGPQKGETQYF
NA	TRBV9	many	TRBJ2-1	TGTGCCAGCAGCGTAGGGTCCTCCCGGGGGAATGAGCAGTTCTTC	CASSVGSSRGNEQFF
NA	TRBV7-2	NA	TRBJ2-2	TGTGCCAGCAGCTTAGTGACCACCGGGGAGCTGTTTTTT	CASSLVTTGELFF
TRBD2	TRBV4-1	few	TRBJ2-3	TGCGCCAGCAGCCAAGAAGCGGGGGGGCCCGGGGATACGCAGTATTTT	CASSQEAGGPGDTQYF
NA	TRBV7-7	NA	TRBJ2-1	TGTGCCAGCAGCCAAGAACTAGTTTCCTACAATGAGCAGTTCTTC	CASSQELVSYNEQFF
NA	TRBV6-6	NA	TRBJ1-5	TGTGCCAGCAGTGGCCGTGGCAGGGACAATCAGCCCCAGCATTTT	CASSGRGRDNQPQHF